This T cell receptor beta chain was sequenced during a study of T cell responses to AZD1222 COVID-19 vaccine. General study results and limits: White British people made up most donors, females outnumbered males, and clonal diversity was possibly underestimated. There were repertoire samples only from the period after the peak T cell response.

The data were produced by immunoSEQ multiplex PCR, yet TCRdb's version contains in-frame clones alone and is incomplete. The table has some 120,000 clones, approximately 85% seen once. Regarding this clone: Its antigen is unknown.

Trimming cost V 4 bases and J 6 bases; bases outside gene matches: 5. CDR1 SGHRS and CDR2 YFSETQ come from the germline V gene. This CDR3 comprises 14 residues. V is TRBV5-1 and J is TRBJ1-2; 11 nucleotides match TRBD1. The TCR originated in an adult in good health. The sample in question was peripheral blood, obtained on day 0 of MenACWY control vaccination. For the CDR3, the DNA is TGCGCCAGCAGCAGGACAGGGGGCGCGGATGGCTACACCTTC. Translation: CASSRTGGADGYTF.